This TCR beta chain was recovered during a study of shared clonotypes between healthy human individuals. Study-wide background: Three plates each covered CD4 naive and memory; CD8 naive two, CD8 memory one.

As regards this clone: This same CDR3 is encoded by further DNA sequences in the sample.

When replicate PCRs were run on sorted subsets, they used about 200 ng DNA, about 31,000 T cell genomes. The method was immunoSEQ multiplex PCR; TCRdb's version includes in-frame clones alone and lacks a portion of them. The sample has more than 2,000,000 clones; 85% to 95% are singletons. The germline V gene encodes CDR1 SGHTA and CDR2 FQGNSA. The CDR3 contains 15 residues. Unmatched junction bases numbered 5, after V lost 1 base and J lost 4 bases. Sequencing was carried out using naive CD4+ T cells sorted from blood. The sample's subset: CD45RA+ positively selected. This TCR came from a man aged 18 to 29 in good health. The chain employs TRBV7-2 and TRBJ2-7; TRBD2 matches 9 bases. CDR3 region: CASSLVLAGSYEQYF. CDR3 DNA sequence: TGTGCCAGCAGCTTAGTCCTAGCGGGATCGTACGAGCAGTACTTC.